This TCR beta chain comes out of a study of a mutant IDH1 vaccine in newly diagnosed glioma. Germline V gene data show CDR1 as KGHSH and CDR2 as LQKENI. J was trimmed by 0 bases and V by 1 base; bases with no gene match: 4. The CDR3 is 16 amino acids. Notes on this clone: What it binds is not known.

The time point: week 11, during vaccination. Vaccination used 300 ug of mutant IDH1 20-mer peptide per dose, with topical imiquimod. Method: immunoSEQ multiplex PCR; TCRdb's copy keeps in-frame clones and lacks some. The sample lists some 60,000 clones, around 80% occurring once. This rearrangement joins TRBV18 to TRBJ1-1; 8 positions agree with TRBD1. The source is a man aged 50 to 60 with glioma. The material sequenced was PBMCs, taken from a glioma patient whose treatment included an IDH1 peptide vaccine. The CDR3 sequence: CASSPLGQGMNTEAFF. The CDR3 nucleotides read TGTGCCAGCTCACCACTAGGACAGGGTATGAACACTGAAGCTTTCTTT.